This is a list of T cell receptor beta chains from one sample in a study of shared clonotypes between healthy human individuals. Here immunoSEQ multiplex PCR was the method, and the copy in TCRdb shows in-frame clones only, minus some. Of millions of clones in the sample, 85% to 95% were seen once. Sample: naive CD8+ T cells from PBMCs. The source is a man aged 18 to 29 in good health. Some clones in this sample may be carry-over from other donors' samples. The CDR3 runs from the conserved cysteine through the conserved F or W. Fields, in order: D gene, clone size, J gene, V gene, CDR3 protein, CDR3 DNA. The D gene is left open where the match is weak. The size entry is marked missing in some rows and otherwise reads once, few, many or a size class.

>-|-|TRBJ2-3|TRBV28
CASRGPPGDTQYF
TGTGCCAGCAGAGGGCCTCCGGGGGATACGCAGTATTTT
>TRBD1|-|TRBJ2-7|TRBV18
CASSRDRVDEQYF
TGTGCCAGCTCACGGGACAGGGTAGACGAGCAGTACTTC
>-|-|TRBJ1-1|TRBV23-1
CASSQSPYRPWLNTEAFF
TGCGCCAGCAGTCAATCTCCTTATAGACCGTGGTTGAACACTGAAGCTTTCTTT
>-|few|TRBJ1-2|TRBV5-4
CASSFGSGGGSGYTF
TGTGCCAGCAGCTTTGGCTCGGGAGGAGGAAGTGGCTACACCTTC
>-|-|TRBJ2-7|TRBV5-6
CASSLGHAYEQYF
TGTGCCAGCAGCTTGGGTCACGCCTACGAGCAGTACTTC
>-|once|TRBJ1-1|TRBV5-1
CASSLGGPGEGTEAFF
TGCGCCAGCAGCTTGGGGGGTCCCGGGGAAGGCACTGAAGCTTTCTTT
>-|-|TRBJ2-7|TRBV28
CASRVPGEDYEQYF
TGTGCCAGCAGGGTCCCAGGGGAAGACTACGAGCAGTACTTC
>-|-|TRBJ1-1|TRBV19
CASTTAPGGEAFF
TGTGCCAGTACCACCGCCCCGGGGGGTGAAGCTTTCTTT
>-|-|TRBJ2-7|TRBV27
CASSLQGYPYEQYF
TGTGCCAGCAGTTTACAGGGGTACCCCTACGAGCAGTACTTC
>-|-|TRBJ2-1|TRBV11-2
CASSLVGPLGEQFF
TGTGCCAGCAGCTTAGTAGGGCCCCTCGGTGAGCAGTTCTTC
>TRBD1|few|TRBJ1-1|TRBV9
CASSATGDWTEAFF
TGTGCCAGCAGCGCGACAGGGGATTGGACTGAAGCTTTCTTT